The 20 T cell receptor beta chains listed next were all sequenced from one sample in a study of blood T cell repertoires in COVID-19. The protocol was immunoSEQ multiplex PCR, while the TCRdb copy is restricted to in-frame clones and leaves out a portion. The repertoire holds about 250,000 clones, with 65% to 90% as singletons. The source material was peripheral blood. The receptors come from a woman aged 70-85 years with acute or convalescent COVID-19.

The rearrangement links TRBV6-6 to TRBJ2-7, with 7 bases matching TRBD1. CDR1 is MNHNY and CDR2 is SVGAGI in the germline V gene (reference sequence). The CDR3 contains 14 residues. The trim removed 3 bases at V and 2 bases at J, leaving 4 bases unmatched. The CDR3, as DNA: TGTGCCAGCAGTTATACAGGGGCGCCCTACGAGCAGTACTTC. It codes for CASSYTGAPYEQYF.

This chain links TRBV28 with TRBJ2-2, with D unclear. V lost 3 bases, J lost 2 bases, and 7 bases lay in between. CDR1 is MDHEN, CDR2 SYDVKM, per germline. This CDR3 contains 14 residues. The CDR3 DNA reads TGTGCCAGCAGTTTGGCAGGCAACACCGGGGAGCTGTTTTTT. Translated: CASSLAGNTGELFF.

The rearrangement uses TRBV7-8 and TRBJ1-2, with D perhaps matching TRBD1 (6 bases). V was cut by 6 bases and J by 6 bases, with 20 bases left in between. The CDR3 length is 15 residues. Germline CDR1 and CDR2: SGHVS and FQNEAQ. CDR3 residues: CASRKRSGGPDGYTF. CDR3 DNA: TGTGCCAGCAGGAAACGTTCTGGGGGCCCGGATGGCTACACCTTC.

This rearrangement joins TRBV9 to TRBJ1-3; 7 bases are a match to TRBD1. CDR3 length equals 17 residues. Germline CDR1 SGDLS, CDR2 YYNGEE. The ends lost 0 bases at V and 2 bases at J; junction bases unmatched: 8. CDR3 region: CASSVEGQSGTGNTIYF. The DNA for the CDR3 is TGTGCCAGCAGCGTAGAGGGACAGTCAGGCACTGGAAACACCATATATTTT.

The chain links TRBV6-2 or TRBV6-3 to TRBJ2-7; D may be TRBD1 (6 bases). Trimming took 7 bases from V and 3 from J, leaving 25 bases between them. Germline values: CDR1 MNHEY, CDR2 SVGEGT. This CDR3 spans 17 amino acids. CDR3 in amino acids: CASTPDSLSVSIYEQYF. The CDR3 DNA follows: TGTGCCAGCACCCCGGACAGTTTGTCCGTTTCTATCTACGAGCAGTACTTC.

The chain combines TRBV14 with TRBJ2-5; D perhaps matches TRBD1 (5 bases). This CDR3 is built from 15 residues. Germline V gives CDR1 SGHDN, CDR2 FVKESK. V was clipped by 1 base and J by 10 bases, with 19 bases between them. DNA for the CDR3: TGTGCCAGCAGCCAAGGGACACCCTCGATGGTAGGCCAGTACTTC. Encoded protein: CASSQGTPSMVGQYF.

The rearrangement links TRBV3-1 (or the pseudogene TRBV3-2) to TRBJ1-2; 7 nucleotides line up with TRBD1. Germline V gene lookup returns CDR1 LGHDT and CDR2 YNNKEL (reference sequence). Trimming removed 2 bases from V and 5 bases from J; junction bases left unmatched: 17. This CDR3 comprises 18 residues. The CDR3 bases are TGTGCCAGCAGCCAATACTCCGCCGACAGGGAGGTACTATATGGCTACACCTTC. Translation gives CASSQYSADREVLYGYTF.

The V call is TRBV6-2 or TRBV6-3, the J call TRBJ1-4, with D perhaps TRBD1 (6 bases). Germline assignment: CDR1 MNHEY and CDR2 SVGEGT. The CDR3 contains 17 residues. V was cut by 5 bases and J by 2 bases, with 18 bases left in between. The CDR3: CASSPNDRSSTNEKLFF. The CDR3 bases are TGTGCCAGCAGTCCGAATGACAGGTCGTCGACTAATGAAAAACTGTTTTTT.

V and J are TRBV10-3 and TRBJ2-3; TRBD2 matches at 9 bases. CDR3 length: 15 residues. The V gene's germline CDR1 is ENHRY and CDR2 SYGVKD. J was trimmed by 8 bases and V by 5 bases; bases with no gene match: 11. CDR3 region: CAISPSSGELGTQYF. The DNA for the CDR3 is TGTGCCATCAGTCCGTCTAGCGGGGAACTTGGTACGCAGTATTTT.

This rearrangement joins TRBV3-1 (or the pseudogene TRBV3-2) to TRBJ2-7; TRBD2 aligns across 14 bases. The germline CDR1 and CDR2 sequences are LGHDT and YNNKEL (reference sequence). The CDR3 contains 16 residues. J gave up 7 bases and V 3 bases, and 8 bases lay outside the gene matches. The CDR3 DNA reads as TGTGCCAGCAGCCAGGGACTAGCGGGGGCGGGCGGAGAGCAGTACTTC. This sequence encodes CASSQGLAGAGGEQYF.

This clone was seen ten or more times. V usage is TRBV4-1 and J usage is TRBJ1-5, with D uncertain. Germline V gene data show CDR1 as MGHRA and CDR2 as YSYEKL. This CDR3 region has 16 residues. V lost 0 bases and J lost 4, with 13 bases in between. The CDR3 reads CASSQEGSPGNQPQHF. DNA of the CDR3: TGCGCCAGCAGCCAAGAGGGCTCACCAGGTAATCAGCCCCAGCATTTT.

The chain has TRBV4-3 and TRBJ1-1, with D tentatively TRBD1 (6 bases). Germline V lookup: CDR1 LGHNA, CDR2 YSLEER. V was pared by 3 bases and J by 0 bases, with 11 bases between. The CDR3 runs to 15 residues. This CDR3 reads CASSQTGHLNTEAFF. The CDR3 region has the DNA TGCGCCAGCAGCCAGACGGGACATTTGAACACTGAAGCTTTCTTT.

The chain couples TRBV9 to TRBJ1-2; 11 positions match TRBD1. V was clipped by 4 bases and J by 8 bases; unmatched bases: 7. This CDR3 comprises 14 residues. Germline CDR1 SGDLS, CDR2 YYNGEE. This CDR3 reads CASSRGQGAVGYTF. The CDR3 DNA reads TGTGCCAGCAGCCGAGGACAGGGGGCAGTCGGCTACACCTTC.

The chain uses TRBV10-3 and TRBJ1-2; 7 nucleotides align to TRBD1. Per germline, CDR1 ENHRY and CDR2 SYGVKD. V shed 4 bases, J shed 4 bases, and the junction held 9 bases outside the gene matches. The CDR3 extends over 15 amino acids. The CDR3 nucleotides are TGTGCCATCAGTGGGGCAGGGGGGACTAGCTATGGCTACACCTTC. Its protein is CAISGAGGTSYGYTF.

This clone appeared once. Other DNA sequences in the same sample also yield this CDR3. The chain employs TRBV5-1 and TRBJ1-5, with D unclear. The CDR3 spans 15 residues. The ends were cut back, 0 bases at V and 0 bases at J, with 7 bases in the middle. Germline values: CDR1 SGHRS, CDR2 YFSETQ. The CDR3, as DNA: TGCGCCAGCAGCTTGGACGGAGATAGCAATCAGCCCCAGCATTTT. Translating gives CASSLDGDSNQPQHF.

This clone came up a few times. The chain couples TRBV7-9 to TRBJ1-1; TRBD1 is a possible D gene (6 bases). Germline V lookup: CDR1 SEHNR, CDR2 FQNEAQ (reference sequence). The V end was cut by 5 bases, the J end by 3 bases, with 13 bases between. The CDR3 extends over 14 amino acids. The CDR3 nucleotides are TGTGCCAGCAGCCAACAGGGTGGTGACACTGAAGCTTTCTTT. It encodes CASSQQGGDTEAFF.

The V gene is TRBV18, the J gene TRBJ2-3, with TRBD1 as a possible D gene (5 bases). V lost 0 bases, J lost 5 bases, and 18 bases lay in between. This CDR3 has 17 residues. CDR1 and CDR2 from the germline V gene are KGHSH and LQKENI. CDR3 nucleotides: TGTGCCAGCTCACCACCGGATAGTCTAGGGGTAAGAGATACGCAGTATTTT. This translates into CASSPPDSLGVRDTQYF.

The V gene is TRBV11-3, the J gene TRBJ2-2, with a possible D match to TRBD1 (6 bases). V gave up 4 bases and J gave up 3 bases, with 9 bases separating them. Germline CDR1 reads SGHNT; CDR2 reads YENEEA. This CDR3 is 14 amino acids long. The CDR3 region has the DNA TGTGCCAGCAGCTCTACAGGGTACACCGGGGAGCTGTTTTTT. Protein sequence: CASSSTGYTGELFF.

The chain employs TRBV4-2 and TRBJ2-1; possibly TRBD2 for D (7 bases). The CDR3 is 16 amino acids. CDR1 is LGHNA and CDR2 is YNFKEQ in the germline V gene. V dropped 4 bases and J dropped 3 bases, with 16 bases sitting between them. CDR3 sequence reads: CASSLRGGGNYNEQFF. The CDR3 nucleotides are TGTGCCAGCAGCCTCCGAGGGGGGGGCAACTACAATGAGCAGTTCTTC.

The chain has TRBV4-2 and TRBJ2-5, with TRBD2 matching 8 bases. The trim removed 0 bases at V and 5 bases at J, leaving 11 bases unmatched. CDR3 size: 17 residues. Germline V gives CDR1 LGHNA, CDR2 YNFKEQ. Here the CDR3 reads CASSQDGRAGAGETQYF. The CDR3 DNA follows: TGTGCCAGCAGCCAAGACGGTAGAGCGGGGGCCGGGGAGACCCAGTACTTC.